This TCR beta chain is drawn from a study of cytomegalovirus exposure and HLA in healthy donors. The approximately 120-subject validation cohort, separate from the roughly 670-subject first cohort, included the donors. On this clone: Its antigen is as yet unknown.

Study findings and constraints: Some TCR beta chains (over 150 of them) were listed as cytomegalovirus-associated. The classifier, whose performance was assessed in both the original and validation cohorts, reportedly diagnosed cytomegalovirus status with high specificity and sensitivity.

The CDR3 length is 14 residues. Per the germline V gene, CDR1 is SEHNR and CDR2 is FQNEAQ (reference sequence). Trimming stripped 1 base from V and 5 bases from J, with 6 bases between. Repertoires were generated with immunoSEQ multiplex PCR, while TCRdb's copy carries only in-frame clones and drops some. The table includes about 160,000 clones, roughly 96% detected once. The chain carries TRBV7-9 and TRBJ1-6; TRBD1 might be the D (5 bases). The clonotype comes from a woman aged 18-29 years in good health and CMV-seronegative. Material for sequencing was PBMCs. The CDR3 here is CASSLEGDNSPLHF. Here the CDR3 DNA reads TGTGCCAGCAGCTTAGAAGGGGATAATTCACCCCTCCACTTT. Full variable domain (missing parts from reference TRBV7-9 and TRBJ1-6): DTGVSQNPRHKITKRGQNVTFRCDPISEHNRLYWYRQTLGQGPEFLTYFQNEAQLEKSRLLSDRFSAERPKGSFSTLEIQRTEQGDSAMYLCASSLEGDNSPLHFGNGTRLTVT.